This T cell receptor beta chain was sequenced during a study of T cell responses to AZD1222 COVID-19 vaccine (dated by TCRdb to the early 2020s). For the wider study: A total of 233 trial participants underwent TCR sequencing, of whom about 200 had received two doses of AZD1222 and about 25 had received two doses of the MenACWY control vaccine. Trial participants were enrolled into age subgroups of 18-55, 56-69 and 70-plus years, which contained 148, 28 and 57 TCR-sequenced participants, respectively.

Spanning cysteine to phenylalanine, the CDR3 consists of 15 amino acids. The only DNA kept is the CDR3, 45 bases in frame from the first base. Cut back by 6 bases and 3 bases, the V and J ends lie 16 bases apart. For CDR1 and CDR2, the germline V gene lists MNHEY and SVGAGI. This specimen's time point label, per the study, means: about 28 days (+/-7) after the second vaccine dose. AZD1222 recipients whose second dose came at about 4 weeks and those whose second dose came at about 12 weeks were combined into one group, since spike-specific TCR depth and breadth did not differ between the two schedules. Vaccinee samples were obtained from the UK trials COV001 and COV002, which included a single-blind randomized controlled phase 2/3 trial of AZD1222 (ChAdOx1 nCoV-19) in healthy adults. For TCRbeta chain sequencing, PBMC samples were collected from trial participants at day 0 and at day 28 after the second dose.

In the case of this clone: Its binding antigen is unknown. No base quality values were provided; no much bigger clone lies one nucleotide off.

The paper's findings and limits, for the study overall: Vaccine-associated CD4 TCRs spanned the whole spike protein, with dominant responses in regions 160-218 and 743-854. Conclusions about previously exposed vaccinees were limited because only six AZD1222 recipients were SARS-CoV-2 seropositive at baseline. Reportedly, close to half of the unique spike-specific TCRs recognized epitopes lying outside the regions that are mutated in the B.1.351 and B.1.1.7 variants. No day 14 peak-response samples were available, so repertoires were characterized only after the peak T cell response. Most participants were white British and females outnumbered males, and the authors suggested that clonal diversity may have been underestimated. In the small 56-69-year group, the increase in depth fell short of significance, most likely because of low power. Spike-specific TCR breadth and depth rose significantly after two AZD1222 doses compared with day 0 and with MenACWY recipients.

The CDR3 regions of human TCRbeta chains were subjected to immunosequencing. The paper's data handling went like this. Repertoire TCRs were matched against a reference library of SARS-CoV-2-specific TCRs generated with the MIRA antigen-specificity platform. Breadth was defined as the fraction of unique TCRs that were SARS-CoV-2-associated. Depth was defined as the fraction of total T cells that were SARS-CoV-2-associated. Using the MIRA data, every spike-specific TCR was mapped to the spike region that the TCR reacted to and assigned to either a CD4 or a CD8 class. Log10-transformed breadth and depth values were compared by one-way ANOVA with Sidak's multiple comparisons tests. The table was pulled from immuneACCESS by TCRdb, which kept in-frame rearrangements only. Such tables lose some clones; where checked, under half of the loss comes from unresolved V genes, and the rest has no known cause. V, J and clone size are those of that table, while D and trimming were read from the DNA. The sample table lists around 190,000 clones, roughly 94% of them with a count of one. The ten top clones hold approximately 1.5% of the sample.

Recombination joined TRBV6-5 with TRBJ2-3, with the D gene not confidently named. This sample comprised peripheral blood, obtained 28 days after the second AZD1222 dose. This clonotype originated in an adult who received the AZD1222 COVID-19 vaccine. The CDR3 reads as follows: CASSSKTSRTDTQYF. Here is the DNA: TGTGCCAGCAGCAGTAAAACAAGCAGGACAGATACGCAGTATTTT.